The present entry profiles one T cell receptor beta chain with its context. Its antigen remains unknown. Per the germline V gene, CDR1 is SGHAT and CDR2 is FQNNGV. The CDR3 has 16 amino acids. With V trimmed by 8 bases and J by 2 bases, 11 bases remained unmatched. Naive CD8 isolation took CD45RO-negative cells positively selected for CCR7 and excluded terminally differentiated effector memory CD45RA+ cells. This entry belongs to a study of shared clonotypes between healthy human individuals. Study-level results: The sole specimen, blood, was sampled, and tissue repertoires likely differ.

Each cell subset's genomic DNA was divided evenly among several immunoSEQ plates. The protocol was immunoSEQ multiplex PCR, while the TCRdb copy is restricted to in-frame clones and leaves out a portion. This table has 550,000 to 650,000 clones, approximately 96% appearing once. This chain uses TRBV11-2 with TRBJ2-3, with 9 positions matching TRBD2. This TCR derives from a woman younger than 45 in good health. Sequencing input: naive CD8+ T cells sorted from blood. In DNA, the CDR3 is TGTGCCAGCCTTCGATTAGGCGGGAGGGACACAGATACGCAGTATTTT. Protein product: CASLRLGGRDTDTQYF.